A selection of T cell receptor beta chains follows, all from one sample in a study of blood T cells in healthy people across ages. TCRdb reprocessed the 5' RACE reads via MiXCR and lists one record per CDR3 protein. Of approximately 760,000 distinct CDR3 sequences in the sample, around a quarter were seen once. This sample also belongs to another study, concerning T cells of mothers and their children.

The sequenced sample was blood. The source of these receptors is a boy under 18 in good health. CDR3s include the opening cysteine and the closing phenylalanine or tryptophan. The order of the fields is clone size, D gene, CDR3 length, V gene, J gene, CDR3 DNA, CDR3 protein. D genes are given only for firm matches. Clone size is not always given. Where it is, it says once, few, many or a class for expanded clones.

clone size: few; D gene: TRBD2; CDR3 length: 16; V gene: TRBV15; J gene: TRBJ2-5; CDR3 DNA: TGTGCCACCCCGCGGAGCGGCGGGAGTGTGAAAGAGACCCAGTACTTC; CDR3 protein: CATPRSGGSVKETQYF
clone size: .; D gene: TRBD2; CDR3 length: 18; V gene: TRBV7-9; J gene: TRBJ2-1; CDR3 DNA: TGTGCCAGCAGCTTATATGGGGAAGGCGGGAGAGAGGCCAATGAGCAGTTCTTC; CDR3 protein: CASSLYGEGGREANEQFF
clone size: .; D gene: TRBD1; CDR3 length: 16; V gene: TRBV4-1; J gene: TRBJ1-4; CDR3 DNA: TGCGCCAGCAGCCAAGAGAGGGGGACAGGGGATGAAAAACTGTTTTTT; CDR3 protein: CASSQERGTGDEKLFF
clone size: few; D gene: .; CDR3 length: 12; V gene: TRBV5-1; J gene: TRBJ2-7; CDR3 DNA: TGCGCCAGCAGCTCCCATCTGTACGAGCAGTACTTC; CDR3 protein: CASSSHLYEQYF
clone size: .; D gene: TRBD2; CDR3 length: 15; V gene: TRBV20-1; J gene: TRBJ2-1; CDR3 DNA: TGCAGTGCTAGAACATCGAGGGGAGGGAACAATGAGCAGTTCTTC; CDR3 protein: CSARTSRGGNNEQFF
clone size: few; D gene: .; CDR3 length: 13; V gene: TRBV20-1; J gene: TRBJ1-5; CDR3 DNA: TGCAGTCATTTTGACAGCCACAATCAGCCCCAGCATTTT; CDR3 protein: CSHFDSHNQPQHF
clone size: few; D gene: .; CDR3 length: 11; V gene: TRBV29-1; J gene: TRBJ2-3; CDR3 DNA: TGCAGCGTCAGGCCCACAGATACGCAGTATTTT; CDR3 protein: CSVRPTDTQYF
clone size: few; D gene: .; CDR3 length: 15; V gene: TRBV6-6; J gene: TRBJ2-7; CDR3 DNA: TGTGCCAGCAGTTATGCCGAACAGCCATCGGACGGGCAGTACTTC; CDR3 protein: CASSYAEQPSDGQYF
clone size: few; D gene: TRBD2; CDR3 length: 13; V gene: TRBV10-3; J gene: TRBJ2-7; CDR3 DNA: TGTGCCATCCGTCCCGGGGGGGACTACGAGCAGTACTTC; CDR3 protein: CAIRPGGDYEQYF
clone size: .; D gene: .; CDR3 length: 14; V gene: TRBV7-3; J gene: TRBJ2-3; CDR3 DNA: TGTGCCAGCAGCTTAGGTCCAGGGACAGATACGCAGTATTTT; CDR3 protein: CASSLGPGTDTQYF
clone size: few; D gene: .; CDR3 length: 14; V gene: TRBV7-9; J gene: TRBJ2-5; CDR3 DNA: TGTGCCAGCAGCCAGGGGATCGGCACAGAGACCCAGTACTTC; CDR3 protein: CASSQGIGTETQYF
clone size: .; D gene: TRBD1; CDR3 length: 15; V gene: TRBV7-3; J gene: TRBJ2-1; CDR3 DNA: TGTGCCAGCAGCCGTGGGACAGACTCCTACAATGAGCAGTTCTTC; CDR3 protein: CASSRGTDSYNEQFF
clone size: .; D gene: .; CDR3 length: 15; V gene: TRBV12-3/TRBV12-4; J gene: TRBJ2-1; CDR3 DNA: TGTGCCAGCAGTTTAGTTAGAACACAAAACAATGAGCAGTTCTTC; CDR3 protein: CASSLVRTQNNEQFF
clone size: .; D gene: .; CDR3 length: 11; V gene: TRBV28; J gene: TRBJ2-7; CDR3 DNA: TGTGCCAGCAGTTCTCAGGACGAGCAGTACTTC; CDR3 protein: CASSSQDEQYF
clone size: .; D gene: .; CDR3 length: 15; V gene: TRBV9; J gene: TRBJ2-7; CDR3 DNA: TGTGCCAGCAGCGCAACCGGGGCCGCGGGCTACGAGCAGTACTTC; CDR3 protein: CASSATGAAGYEQYF
clone size: .; D gene: TRBD2; CDR3 length: 15; V gene: TRBV12-3/TRBV12-4; J gene: TRBJ2-5; CDR3 DNA: TGTGCCAGCAGTTTAGGACTAGCGGGGATCGGGACCCAGTACTTC; CDR3 protein: CASSLGLAGIGTQYF
clone size: .; D gene: .; CDR3 length: 14; V gene: TRBV20-1; J gene: TRBJ2-1; CDR3 DNA: TGCAACGACAGAGAGCGGCATGGGGGCAATGAGCAGTTCTTC; CDR3 protein: CNDRERHGGNEQFF
clone size: .; D gene: TRBD2; CDR3 length: 15; V gene: TRBV7-2; J gene: TRBJ2-7; CDR3 DNA: TGTGCCAGCAGCTCGCCCACTAGCGGGAGGTACGAGCAGTACTTC; CDR3 protein: CASSSPTSGRYEQYF
clone size: .; D gene: TRBD1; CDR3 length: 13; V gene: TRBV29-1; J gene: TRBJ2-7; CDR3 DNA: TGCAGCGTTGAGGGACAGGTCTCCTACGAGCAGTACTTC; CDR3 protein: CSVEGQVSYEQYF
clone size: few; D gene: .; CDR3 length: 15; V gene: TRBV9; J gene: TRBJ1-1; CDR3 DNA: TGTGCCAGCAGCGTAGGCCTGCTAGACGGCACTGAAGCTTTCTTT; CDR3 protein: CASSVGLLDGTEAFF
clone size: .; D gene: .; CDR3 length: 15; V gene: TRBV5-6; J gene: TRBJ2-7; CDR3 DNA: TGTGCCAGCAGCTTCTCGGACAGAGAATTGAGCGAGCAGTACTTC; CDR3 protein: CASSFSDRELSEQYF
clone size: .; D gene: .; CDR3 length: 14; V gene: TRBV20-1; J gene: TRBJ2-1; CDR3 DNA: TGCAGTGCTGTGACCATCCAGCATTACAATGAGCAGTTCTTC; CDR3 protein: CSAVTIQHYNEQFF
clone size: .; D gene: TRBD1; CDR3 length: 11; V gene: TRBV27; J gene: TRBJ2-5; CDR3 DNA: TGTGCCAGCAGTTCCGGGACAGGGGAGTTCTTC; CDR3 protein: CASSSGTGEFF
clone size: few; D gene: .; CDR3 length: 15; V gene: TRBV28; J gene: TRBJ1-3; CDR3 DNA: TGTGCCAGCAGAAACAGTGGGGGCTCTGGAAACACCATATATTTT; CDR3 protein: CASRNSGGSGNTIYF
clone size: few; D gene: TRBD1; CDR3 length: 16; V gene: TRBV4-3; J gene: TRBJ1-4; CDR3 DNA: TGCGCCAGCAGCCATGACGTCGACAGGGGAGGTGAAAAACTGTTTTTT; CDR3 protein: CASSHDVDRGGEKLFF
clone size: .; D gene: .; CDR3 length: 15; V gene: TRBV12-3/TRBV12-4; J gene: TRBJ1-1; CDR3 DNA: TGTGCCAGCAGTCCAACACTCGGGATGAACACTGAAGCTTTCTTT; CDR3 protein: CASSPTLGMNTEAFF
clone size: few; D gene: .; CDR3 length: 14; V gene: TRBV29-1; J gene: TRBJ2-1; CDR3 DNA: TGCAGCGTTGTGGGCGGATGGACCTACAATGAGCAGTTCTTC; CDR3 protein: CSVVGGWTYNEQFF
clone size: few; D gene: .; CDR3 length: 15; V gene: TRBV4-3; J gene: TRBJ2-7; CDR3 DNA: TGCGCCAGCAGCCAAGATGTGGACGGCTCCTACGAGCAGTACTTC; CDR3 protein: CASSQDVDGSYEQYF
clone size: few; D gene: TRBD2; CDR3 length: 15; V gene: TRBV11-2; J gene: TRBJ2-5; CDR3 DNA: TGTGCCAGCGGGCCCAATAGCGGGGGGGCGGAGACCCAGTACTTC; CDR3 protein: CASGPNSGGAETQYF
clone size: few; D gene: .; CDR3 length: 15; V gene: TRBV5-1; J gene: TRBJ2-5; CDR3 DNA: TGCGCCAGCAGCTTGGAAGGGTCCTGGGGAGAGACCCAGTACTTC; CDR3 protein: CASSLEGSWGETQYF
clone size: .; D gene: TRBD1; CDR3 length: 13; V gene: TRBV20-1; J gene: TRBJ2-3; CDR3 DNA: TGCAGTGCTGACAGGGGGCCAACAGATACGCAGTATTTT; CDR3 protein: CSADRGPTDTQYF
clone size: few; D gene: .; CDR3 length: 15; V gene: TRBV4-3; J gene: TRBJ2-1; CDR3 DNA: TGCGCCAGCAGCCAAGATCTCCAGCGACCCCTGGAGCAGTTCTTC; CDR3 protein: CASSQDLQRPLEQFF
clone size: .; D gene: .; CDR3 length: 14; V gene: TRBV21-1; J gene: TRBJ2-5; CDR3 DNA: TGTGCCAGCAGCAAAGGCCCAGCACAAGAGACCCAGTACTTC; CDR3 protein: CASSKGPAQETQYF
clone size: few; D gene: .; CDR3 length: 13; V gene: TRBV21-1; J gene: TRBJ2-7; CDR3 DNA: TGTGCCAGCAGCAAAGGTTTGTCCCACGAGCAGTACTTC; CDR3 protein: CASSKGLSHEQYF
clone size: many; D gene: .; CDR3 length: 12; V gene: TRBV7-9; J gene: TRBJ1-1; CDR3 DNA: TGTGCCAGCAGCCGCGTGAACACTGAAGCTTTCTTT; CDR3 protein: CASSRVNTEAFF
clone size: .; D gene: .; CDR3 length: 13; V gene: TRBV5-1; J gene: TRBJ2-3; CDR3 DNA: TGCGCCAGCCGTCCCGGGCCGCTAGATACGCAGTATTTT; CDR3 protein: CASRPGPLDTQYF
clone size: .; D gene: TRBD1; CDR3 length: 14; V gene: TRBV18; J gene: TRBJ1-1; CDR3 DNA: TGTGCCAGCTCACGAGGACAGGTGAACACTGAAGCTTTCTTT; CDR3 protein: CASSRGQVNTEAFF
clone size: .; D gene: .; CDR3 length: 14; V gene: TRBV27; J gene: TRBJ2-7; CDR3 DNA: TGTGCCAGCAGTTCCCCGGGTTTGTCCCGCGAGCAGTACTTC; CDR3 protein: CASSSPGLSREQYF
clone size: few; D gene: .; CDR3 length: 15; V gene: TRBV10-3; J gene: TRBJ2-2; CDR3 DNA: TGTGCCATCAGTGAGGCGGGAACAGACACCGGGGAGCTGTTTTTT; CDR3 protein: CAISEAGTDTGELFF
clone size: few; D gene: TRBD1; CDR3 length: 15; V gene: TRBV4-2; J gene: TRBJ1-2; CDR3 DNA: TGTGCCAGCAGCCTATCGGGACAGGGGGCCTATGGCTACACCTTC; CDR3 protein: CASSLSGQGAYGYTF
clone size: .; D gene: TRBD2; CDR3 length: 15; V gene: TRBV27; J gene: TRBJ2-1; CDR3 DNA: TGTGCCAGCAGTTTAAGCTCTAGCGGGCACAATGAGCAGTTCTTC; CDR3 protein: CASSLSSSGHNEQFF
clone size: .; D gene: TRBD2; CDR3 length: 17; V gene: TRBV20-1; J gene: TRBJ2-2; CDR3 DNA: TGCAGTGCTAGAGGCGCGAAGGCGGGGGGGGGACCCGGGGAGCTGTTTTTT; CDR3 protein: CSARGAKAGGGPGELFF
clone size: few; D gene: .; CDR3 length: 15; V gene: TRBV9; J gene: TRBJ2-2; CDR3 DNA: TGTGCCAGCAGCGTAGATATTGTGGAGGCCGGGGAGCTGTTTTTT; CDR3 protein: CASSVDIVEAGELFF
clone size: .; D gene: .; CDR3 length: 14; V gene: TRBV27; J gene: TRBJ1-1; CDR3 DNA: TGTGCCAGCAGTTTAATCTTGGGCAGGGGAAGAGCTTTCTTT; CDR3 protein: CASSLILGRGRAFF
clone size: few; D gene: .; CDR3 length: 14; V gene: TRBV4-3; J gene: TRBJ2-2; CDR3 DNA: TGCGCCAGCAGCCAGATGAGGAACACCGGGGAGCTGTTTTTT; CDR3 protein: CASSQMRNTGELFF
clone size: .; D gene: .; CDR3 length: 15; V gene: TRBV9; J gene: TRBJ2-3; CDR3 DNA: TGTGCCAGCAGCTTGACAGATTCTAGCACAGATACGCAGTATTTT; CDR3 protein: CASSLTDSSTDTQYF
clone size: .; D gene: .; CDR3 length: 16; V gene: TRBV20-1; J gene: TRBJ2-1; CDR3 DNA: TGCAGTGCTAGAGATTTGAGGGGAAGGATGGACAATGAGCAGTTCTTC; CDR3 protein: CSARDLRGRMDNEQFF
clone size: few; D gene: .; CDR3 length: 15; V gene: TRBV7-8; J gene: TRBJ1-3; CDR3 DNA: TGTGCCAGCAGCTTAGAGGTCCGCTCTGGAAACACCATATATTTT; CDR3 protein: CASSLEVRSGNTIYF